The 5 T cell receptor beta chains below were found in one sample sequenced in a study of T cell repertoires in cytomegalovirus infection (dated by TCRdb to about 2019). Sequencing relied on an Illumina HiSeq 1500. TCRdb ran its own pipeline on the public reads, namely fastp trimming at Q25 and MiXCR clone calling, and kept in-frame beta chains. Every entry covers one CDR3 protein and lists the most common genes and DNA from its rows. The sample includes 800,000 to 950,000 distinct CDR3 sequences, with approximately 32% observed a single time. The ten largest clones add up to roughly 12% of the sample. The sample's treatment or condition label is to be understood as: in vitro stimulation with specific CMV peptide epitopes to enrich CMV-specific T cells. These receptors' targets are unknown. The source material was cultured CD8+ T cells from PBMCs, sampled from culture after CMV antigen stimulation. The receptors were gathered from a human donor in good health (CMV status not recorded). Some clones in this sample may be carry-over from other donors' samples.

The chain combines TRBV20-1 with TRBJ1-5, with TRBD1 matching 7 bases. The CDR3 has 19 amino acids. CDR1 DFQATT and CDR2 SNEGSKA come from the germline V gene (reference sequence). The ends lost 3 bases at V and 0 bases at J; junction bases unmatched: 17. In DNA, the CDR3 is TGCAGTGCTAGGTCCCGAGATCGGAGGGGGCCTTATAGCAATCAGCCCCAGCATTTT. This gives the protein CSARSRDRRGPYSNQPQHF.

The gene calls are TRBV19 and TRBJ1-1, with 9 positions matching TRBD1. Germline CDR1 is LNHDA and CDR2 is SQIVND (reference sequence). V gave up 4 bases and J gave up 4 bases; unmatched junction bases: 13. There are 17 residues in the CDR3. Here the CDR3 reads CASSNGTGYIDFTEAFF. The DNA for the CDR3 is TGTGCCAGTAGTAATGGGACAGGGTACATTGATTTCACTGAAGCTTTCTTT.

In this sample, this clonotype turned up many times. The chain carries TRBV7-8 and TRBJ1-1; no firm D call. Between the trimmed V and J ends, which lost 4 bases and 0 bases, there was a span of 9 bases. CDR3 length: 14 amino acids. Germline loops: CDR1 SGHVS, CDR2 FQNEAQ. The CDR3, as DNA: TGTGCCAGCAGCTGGAATTTGATGAACACTGAAGCTTTCTTT. Translation gives CASSWNLMNTEAFF.

The sample holds a few counts of this clonotype. V is TRBV28 and J is TRBJ2-7, with D maybe TRBD1 (7 bases). V was trimmed by 3 bases and J by 1 base, leaving 16 bases between them. The CDR3 runs to 16 residues. Germline assignment: CDR1 MDHEN and CDR2 SYDVKM. In nucleotides, the CDR3 is TGTGCCAGCAGTTTCTCGACAGGGAGGAGATCCTACGAGCAGTACGTC. It codes for CASSFSTGRRSYEQYV.

The chain uses TRBV20-1 and TRBJ1-2; D is perhaps TRBD1 (5 bases). V was clipped by 6 bases and J by 3 bases, with 8 bases between them. CDR1 and CDR2 (germline): DFQATT, SNEGSKA (reference sequence). The CDR3 covers 11 residues. The CDR3 bases are TGCAGTGCCCGGGGCTACTATGGCTACACCTTC. It encodes CSARGYYGYTF.